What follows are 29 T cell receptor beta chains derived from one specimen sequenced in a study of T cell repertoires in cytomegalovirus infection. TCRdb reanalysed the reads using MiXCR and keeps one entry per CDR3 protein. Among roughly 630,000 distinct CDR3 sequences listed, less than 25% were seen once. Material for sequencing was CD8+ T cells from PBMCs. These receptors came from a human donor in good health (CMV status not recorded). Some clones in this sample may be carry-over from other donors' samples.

CDR3 loop: CASSYLDTVDQPQHF. CDR3 sequence (DNA): TGTGCCAGCAGTTACCTGGACACTGTCGATCAGCCCCAGCATTTT. The chain couples TRBV6-6 to TRBJ1-5; weak D call: TRBD1 (5 bases). Per the germline V gene, CDR1 is MNHNY and CDR2 is SVGAGI (reference sequence). V was trimmed by 2 bases and J by 5 bases, leaving 13 bases between them. The CDR3 has 15 amino acids.

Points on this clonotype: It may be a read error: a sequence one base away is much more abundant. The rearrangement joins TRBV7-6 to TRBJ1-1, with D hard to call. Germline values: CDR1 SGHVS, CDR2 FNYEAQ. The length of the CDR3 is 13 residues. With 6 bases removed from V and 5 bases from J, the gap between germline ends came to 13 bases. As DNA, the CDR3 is TGTGCCAGCAGTACCCACGGGGATACTGAAGCTTTCTTT. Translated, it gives CASSTHGDTEAFF.

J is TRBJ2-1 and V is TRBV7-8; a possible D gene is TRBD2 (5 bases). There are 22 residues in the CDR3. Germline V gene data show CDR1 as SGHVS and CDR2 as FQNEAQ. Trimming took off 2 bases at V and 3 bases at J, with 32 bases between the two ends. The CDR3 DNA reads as TGTGCCAGCAGCTTATACCTGAGGGTGTTTTCACGGGGAAAACGGTGCTACAATGAGCAGTTCTTC. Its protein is CASSLYLRVFSRGKRCYNEQFF.

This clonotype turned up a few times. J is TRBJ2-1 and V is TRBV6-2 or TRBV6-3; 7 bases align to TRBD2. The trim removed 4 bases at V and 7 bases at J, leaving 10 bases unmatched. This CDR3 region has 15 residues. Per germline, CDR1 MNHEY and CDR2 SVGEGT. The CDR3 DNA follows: TGTGCCAGCAGTTCCCGGCTAGCGGTTGAGAATGAGCAGTTCTTC. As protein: CASSSRLAVENEQFF.

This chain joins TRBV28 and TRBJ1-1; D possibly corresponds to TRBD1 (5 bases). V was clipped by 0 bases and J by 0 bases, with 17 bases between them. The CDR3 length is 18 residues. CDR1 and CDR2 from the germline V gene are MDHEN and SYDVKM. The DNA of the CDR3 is TGTGCCAGCAGTTTATGCTTTTGGGGCAGCTTATTGAACACTGAAGCTTTCTTT. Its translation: CASSLCFWGSLLNTEAFF.

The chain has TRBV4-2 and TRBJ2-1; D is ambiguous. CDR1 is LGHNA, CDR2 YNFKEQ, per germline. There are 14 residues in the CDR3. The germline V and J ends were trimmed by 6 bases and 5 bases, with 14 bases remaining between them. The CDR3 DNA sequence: TGTGCCAGCAGTCGGCCGAGACAAGACAATGAGCAGTTCTTC. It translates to CASSRPRQDNEQFF.

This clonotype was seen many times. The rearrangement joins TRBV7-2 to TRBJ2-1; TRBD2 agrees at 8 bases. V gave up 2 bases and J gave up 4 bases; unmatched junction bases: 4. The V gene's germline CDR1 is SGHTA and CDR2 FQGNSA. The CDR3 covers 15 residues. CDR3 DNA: TGTGCCAGCAGCTTACTTAGCGGGGCGTACAATGAGCAGTTCTTC. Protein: CASSLLSGAYNEQFF.

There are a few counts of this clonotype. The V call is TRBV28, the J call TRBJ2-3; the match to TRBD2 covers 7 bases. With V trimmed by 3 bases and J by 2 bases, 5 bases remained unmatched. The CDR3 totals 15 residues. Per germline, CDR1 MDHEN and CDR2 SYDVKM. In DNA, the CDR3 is TGTGCCAGCAGTTTCTTAGCGGGCTACACAGATACGCAGTATTTT. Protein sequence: CASSFLAGYTDTQYF.

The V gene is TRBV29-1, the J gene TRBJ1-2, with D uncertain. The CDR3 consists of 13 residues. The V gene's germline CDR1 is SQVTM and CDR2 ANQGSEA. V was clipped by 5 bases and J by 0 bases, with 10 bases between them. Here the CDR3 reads CSVLKGTNYGYTF. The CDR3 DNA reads TGCAGCGTTCTAAAAGGGACTAACTATGGCTACACCTTC.

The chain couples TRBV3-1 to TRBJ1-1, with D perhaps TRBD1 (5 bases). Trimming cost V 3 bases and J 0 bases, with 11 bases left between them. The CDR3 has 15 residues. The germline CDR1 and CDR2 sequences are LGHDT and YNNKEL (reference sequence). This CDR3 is CASSQSMTVNTEAFF. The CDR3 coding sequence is TGTGCCAGCAGCCAGAGTATGACAGTGAACACTGAAGCTTTCTTT.

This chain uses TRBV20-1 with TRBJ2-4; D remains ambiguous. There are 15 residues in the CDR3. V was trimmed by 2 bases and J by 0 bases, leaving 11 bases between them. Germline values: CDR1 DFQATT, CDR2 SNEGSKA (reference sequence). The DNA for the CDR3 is TGCAGTGCTAGACAACAGACCCTAGCCAAAAACATTCAGTACTTC. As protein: CSARQQTLAKNIQYF.

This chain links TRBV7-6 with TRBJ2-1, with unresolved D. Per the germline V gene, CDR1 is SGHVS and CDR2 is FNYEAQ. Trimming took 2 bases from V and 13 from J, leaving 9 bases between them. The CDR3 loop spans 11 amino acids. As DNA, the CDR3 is TGTGCCAGCAGCTTAACCAGCTTCCAGTTCTTC. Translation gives CASSLTSFQFF.

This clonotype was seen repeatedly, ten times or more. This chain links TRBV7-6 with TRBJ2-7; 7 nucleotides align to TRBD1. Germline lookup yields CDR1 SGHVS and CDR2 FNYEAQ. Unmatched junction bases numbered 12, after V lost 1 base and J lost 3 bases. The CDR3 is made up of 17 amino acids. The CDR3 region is CASSLGGGGSGGYEQYF. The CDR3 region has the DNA TGTGCCAGCAGCTTAGGGGGTGGAGGATCAGGGGGCTACGAGCAGTACTTC.

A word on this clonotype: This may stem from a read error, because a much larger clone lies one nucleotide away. The CDR3 sequence is CASSQTVWDSPLWVNVLTF. The CDR3 DNA reads as TGTGCCAGCAGCCAGACAGTCTGGGACAGCCCACTTTGGGTCAACGTCCTGACTTTC. The chain has TRBV7-9 and TRBJ2-6, with 7 bases fitting TRBD1. The V segment lost 5 bases and the J segment 9 bases; nucleotides outside the gene matches: 22. In germline, CDR1 is SEHNR, CDR2 FQNEAQ (reference sequence). This CDR3 comprises 19 residues.

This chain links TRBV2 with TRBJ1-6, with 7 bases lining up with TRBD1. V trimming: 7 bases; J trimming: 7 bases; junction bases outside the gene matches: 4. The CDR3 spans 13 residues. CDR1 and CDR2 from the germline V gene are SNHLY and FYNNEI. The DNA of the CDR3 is TGTGCCAGCACGGGACAGATCAATTCACCCCTCCACTTT. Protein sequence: CASTGQINSPLHF.

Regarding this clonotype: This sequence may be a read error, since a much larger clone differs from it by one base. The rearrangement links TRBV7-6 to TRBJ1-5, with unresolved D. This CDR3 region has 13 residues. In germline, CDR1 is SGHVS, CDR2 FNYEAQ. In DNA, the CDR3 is TGTGCCGGCAGCTCGGGCGCAAGTCAGCCCCAGCATTTT. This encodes CAGSSGASQPQHF.

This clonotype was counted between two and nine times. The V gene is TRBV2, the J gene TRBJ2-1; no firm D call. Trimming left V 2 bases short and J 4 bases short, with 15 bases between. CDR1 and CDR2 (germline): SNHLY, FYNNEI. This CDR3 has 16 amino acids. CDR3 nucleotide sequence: TGTGCCAGCAGTGAATGGTCGCCAACAGAATACAATGAGCAGTTCTTC. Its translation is CASSEWSPTEYNEQFF.

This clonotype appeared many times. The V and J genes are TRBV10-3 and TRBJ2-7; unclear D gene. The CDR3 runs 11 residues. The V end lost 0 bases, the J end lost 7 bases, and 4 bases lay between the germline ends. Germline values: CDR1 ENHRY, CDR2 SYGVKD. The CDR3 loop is CAISESGEQYF. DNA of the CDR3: TGTGCCATCAGTGAGTCGGGTGAGCAGTACTTC.

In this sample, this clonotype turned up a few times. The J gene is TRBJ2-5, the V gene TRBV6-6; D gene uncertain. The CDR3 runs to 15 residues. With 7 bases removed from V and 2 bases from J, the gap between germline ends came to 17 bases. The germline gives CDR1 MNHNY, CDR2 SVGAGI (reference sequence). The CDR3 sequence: CASNLRNFHQETQYF. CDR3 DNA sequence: TGTGCCAGCAACCTTAGGAACTTCCATCAAGAGACCCAGTACTTC.

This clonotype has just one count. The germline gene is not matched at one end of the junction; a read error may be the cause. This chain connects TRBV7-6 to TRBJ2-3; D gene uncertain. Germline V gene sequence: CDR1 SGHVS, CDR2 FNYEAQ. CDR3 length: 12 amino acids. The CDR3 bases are TGTGTCAGCAGCTCCTACACAGATACGCAGTATTTT. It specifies CVSSSYTDTQYF.

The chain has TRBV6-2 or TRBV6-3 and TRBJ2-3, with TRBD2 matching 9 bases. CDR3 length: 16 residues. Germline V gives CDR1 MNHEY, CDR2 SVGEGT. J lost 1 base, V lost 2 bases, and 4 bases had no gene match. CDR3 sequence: CASSYSGGYGTDTQYF. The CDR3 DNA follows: TGTGCCAGCAGTTACAGCGGGGGGTATGGCACAGATACGCAGTATTTT.

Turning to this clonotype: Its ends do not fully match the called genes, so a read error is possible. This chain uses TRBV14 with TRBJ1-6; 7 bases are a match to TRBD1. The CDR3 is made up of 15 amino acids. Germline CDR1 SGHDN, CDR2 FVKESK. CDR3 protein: CVSSQEGQRNSPLHF. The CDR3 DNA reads TGTGTCAGCAGCCAAGAGGGACAGCGTAATTCACCCCTCCACTTT. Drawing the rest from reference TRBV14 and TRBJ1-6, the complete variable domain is EAGVTQFPSHSVIEKGQTVTLRCDPISGHDNLYWYRRVMGKEIKFLLHFVKESKQDESGMPNNRFLAERTGGTYSTLKVQPAELEDSGVYFCVSSQEGQRNSPLHFGNGTRLTVT.

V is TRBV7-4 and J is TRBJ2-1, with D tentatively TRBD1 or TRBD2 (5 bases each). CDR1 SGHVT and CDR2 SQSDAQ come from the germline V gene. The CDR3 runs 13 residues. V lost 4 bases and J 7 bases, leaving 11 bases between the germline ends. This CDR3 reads CASSSGRKNEQFF. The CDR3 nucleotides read TGTGCCAGCAGCTCGGGACGGAAAAATGAGCAGTTCTTC. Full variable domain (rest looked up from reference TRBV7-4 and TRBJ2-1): GAGVSQSPRYKVAKRGRDVALRCDSISGHVTLYWYRQTLGQGSEVLTYSQSDAQRDKSGRPSGRFSAERPERSVSTLKIQRTEQGDSAVYLCASSSGRKNEQFFGPGTRLTVL.

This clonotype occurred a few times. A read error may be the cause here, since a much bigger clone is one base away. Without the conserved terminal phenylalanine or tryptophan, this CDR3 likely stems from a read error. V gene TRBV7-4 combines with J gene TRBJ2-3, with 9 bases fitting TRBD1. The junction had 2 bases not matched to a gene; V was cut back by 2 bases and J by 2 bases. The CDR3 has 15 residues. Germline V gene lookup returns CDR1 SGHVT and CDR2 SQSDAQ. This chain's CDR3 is CASSLHRGLTDTQYS. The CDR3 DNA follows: TGTGCCAGCAGCTTACACAGGGGGCTCACAGATACGCAGTATTCT.

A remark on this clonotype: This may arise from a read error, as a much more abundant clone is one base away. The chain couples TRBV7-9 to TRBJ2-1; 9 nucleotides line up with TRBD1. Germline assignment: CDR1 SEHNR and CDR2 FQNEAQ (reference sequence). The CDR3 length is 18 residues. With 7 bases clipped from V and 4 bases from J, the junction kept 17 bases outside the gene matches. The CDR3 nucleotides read TGTGCCAGCAACCGACTCGGGACAGGGAATGATAGATACAATGAGCAGTTCTTC. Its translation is CASNRLGTGNDRYNEQFF. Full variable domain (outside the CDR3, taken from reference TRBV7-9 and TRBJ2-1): DTGVSQNPRHKITKRGQNVTFRCDPISEHNRLYWYRQTLGQGPEFLTYFQNEAQLEKSRLLSDRFSAERPKGSFSTLEIQRTEQGDSAMYLCASNRLGTGNDRYNEQFFGPGTRLTVL.

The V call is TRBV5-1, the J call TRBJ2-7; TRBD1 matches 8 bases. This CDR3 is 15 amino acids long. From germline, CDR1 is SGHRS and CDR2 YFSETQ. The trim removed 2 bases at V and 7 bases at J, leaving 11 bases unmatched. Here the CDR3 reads CASSFAAGGLKEQYF. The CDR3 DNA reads TGCGCCAGCAGCTTCGCCGCAGGGGGCCTTAAAGAGCAGTACTTC.

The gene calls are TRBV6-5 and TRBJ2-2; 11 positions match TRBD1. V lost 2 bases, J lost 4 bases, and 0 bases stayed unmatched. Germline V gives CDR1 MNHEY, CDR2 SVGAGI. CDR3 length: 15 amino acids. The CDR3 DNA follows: TGTGCCAGCAGTTACGGACAGGGGGCCACCGGGGAGCTGTTTTTT. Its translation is CASSYGQGATGELFF.

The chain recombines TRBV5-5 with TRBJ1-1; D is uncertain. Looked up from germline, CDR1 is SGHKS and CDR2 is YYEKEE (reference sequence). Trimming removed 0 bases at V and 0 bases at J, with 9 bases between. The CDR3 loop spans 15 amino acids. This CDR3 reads CASSLAGDMNTEAFF. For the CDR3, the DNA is TGTGCCAGCAGCTTGGCCGGGGATATGAACACTGAAGCTTTCTTT.

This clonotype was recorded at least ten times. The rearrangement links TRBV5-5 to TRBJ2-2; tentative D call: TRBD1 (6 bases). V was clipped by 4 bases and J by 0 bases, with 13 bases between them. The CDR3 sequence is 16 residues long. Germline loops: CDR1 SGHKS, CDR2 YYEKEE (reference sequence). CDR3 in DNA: TGTGCCAGCAGCCCCGGGACAATGTCGAACACCGGGGAGCTGTTTTTT. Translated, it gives CASSPGTMSNTGELFF.